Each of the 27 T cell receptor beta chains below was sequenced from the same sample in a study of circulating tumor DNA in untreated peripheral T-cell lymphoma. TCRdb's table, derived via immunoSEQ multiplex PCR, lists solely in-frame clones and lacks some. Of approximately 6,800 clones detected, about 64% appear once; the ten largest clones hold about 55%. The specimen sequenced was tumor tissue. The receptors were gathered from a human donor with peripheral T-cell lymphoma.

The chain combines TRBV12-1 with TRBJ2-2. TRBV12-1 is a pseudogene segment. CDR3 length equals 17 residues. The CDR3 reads CASSLWVRQTDTGELFF. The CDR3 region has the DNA TGTGCCAGCAGCTTATGGGTACGGCAGACCGACACCGGGGAGCTGTTTTTT.

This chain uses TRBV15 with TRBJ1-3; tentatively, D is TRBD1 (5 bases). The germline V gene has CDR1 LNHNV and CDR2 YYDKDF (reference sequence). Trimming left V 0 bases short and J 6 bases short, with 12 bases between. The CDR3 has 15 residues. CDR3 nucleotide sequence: TGTGCCACCAGCAGAGAAGGACAACCTGAAAACACCATATATTTT. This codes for CATSREGQPENTIYF.

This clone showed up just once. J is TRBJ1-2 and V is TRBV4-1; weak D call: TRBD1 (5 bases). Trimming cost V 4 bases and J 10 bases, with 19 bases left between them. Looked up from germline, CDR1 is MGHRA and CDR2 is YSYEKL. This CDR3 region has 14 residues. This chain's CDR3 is CASSRQGDRLSYTF. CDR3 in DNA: TGCGCCAGCAGCCGGCAGGGAGATCGGCTATCCTACACCTTC.

CDR3 loop: CASRPQGAGANVLTF. In nucleotides, the CDR3 is TGTGCCAGCAGGCCCCAGGGGGCTGGGGCCAACGTCCTGACTTTC. This chain connects TRBV6-8 to TRBJ2-6; 7 bases map to TRBD1. This CDR3 has 15 residues. Germline CDR1 reads MNHGY; CDR2 reads SAAAGT. The V gene end was trimmed by 6 bases and the J gene end by 2 bases; junction bases not matched to a gene: 4.

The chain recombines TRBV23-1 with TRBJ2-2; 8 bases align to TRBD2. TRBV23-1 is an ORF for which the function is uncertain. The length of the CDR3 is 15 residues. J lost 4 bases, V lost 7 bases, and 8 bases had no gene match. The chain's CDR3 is CASNPLTSATGELFF. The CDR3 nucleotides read TGCGCCAGCAACCCACTGACTAGCGCCACCGGGGAGCTGTTTTTT.

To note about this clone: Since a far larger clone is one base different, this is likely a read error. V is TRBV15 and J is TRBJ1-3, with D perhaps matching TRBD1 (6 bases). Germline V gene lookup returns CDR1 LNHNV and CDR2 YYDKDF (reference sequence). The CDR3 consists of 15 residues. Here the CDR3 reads CATSREGQPGNSIYF. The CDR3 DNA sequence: TGTGCCACCAGCAGAGAAGGACAGCCTGGAAACAGCATATATTTT.

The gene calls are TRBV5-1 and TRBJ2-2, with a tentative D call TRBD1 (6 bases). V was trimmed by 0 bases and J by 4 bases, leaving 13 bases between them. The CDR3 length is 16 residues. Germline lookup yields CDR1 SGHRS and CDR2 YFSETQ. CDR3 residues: CASSLATGSRTGELFF. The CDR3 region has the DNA TGCGCCAGCAGCTTGGCCACAGGGAGTCGCACCGGGGAGCTGTTTTTT.

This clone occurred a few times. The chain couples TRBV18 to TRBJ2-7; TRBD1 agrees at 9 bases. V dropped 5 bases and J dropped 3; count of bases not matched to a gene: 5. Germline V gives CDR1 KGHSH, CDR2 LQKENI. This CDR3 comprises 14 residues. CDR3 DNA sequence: TGTGCCAGCTCAAACGAGGGACAGGGCTACGAGCAGTACTTC. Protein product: CASSNEGQGYEQYF. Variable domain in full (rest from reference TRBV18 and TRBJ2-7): NAGVMQNPRHLVRRRGQEARLRCSPMKGHSHVYWYRQLPEEGLKFMVYLQKENIIDESGMPKERFSAEFPKEGPSILRIQQVVRGDSAAYFCASSNEGQGYEQYFGPGTRLTVT.

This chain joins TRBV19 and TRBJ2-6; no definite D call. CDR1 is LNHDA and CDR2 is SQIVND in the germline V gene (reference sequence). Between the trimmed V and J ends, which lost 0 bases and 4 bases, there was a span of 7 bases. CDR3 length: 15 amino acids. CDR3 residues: CASSIEVSGANVLTF. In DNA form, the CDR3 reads TGTGCCAGTAGTATAGAGGTGTCCGGGGCCAACGTCCTGACTTTC.

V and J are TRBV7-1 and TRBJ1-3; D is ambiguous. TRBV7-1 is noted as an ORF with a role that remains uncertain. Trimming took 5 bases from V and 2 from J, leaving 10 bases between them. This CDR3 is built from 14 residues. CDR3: CASSPGTPGNTIYF. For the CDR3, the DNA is TGTGCCAGCAGCCCTGGTACCCCTGGAAACACCATATATTTT.

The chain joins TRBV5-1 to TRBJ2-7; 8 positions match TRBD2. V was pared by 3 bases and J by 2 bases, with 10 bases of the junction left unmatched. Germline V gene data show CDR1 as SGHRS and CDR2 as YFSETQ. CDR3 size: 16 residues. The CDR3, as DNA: TGCGCCAGCAGCTCGGAGACCACGGGAGGGCCCTACGAGCAGTACTTC. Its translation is CASSSETTGGPYEQYF.

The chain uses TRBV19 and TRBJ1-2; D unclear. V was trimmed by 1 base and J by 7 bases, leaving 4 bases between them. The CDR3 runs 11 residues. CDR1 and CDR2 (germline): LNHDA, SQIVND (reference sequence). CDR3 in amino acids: CASSIAGGYTF. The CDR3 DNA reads TGTGCCAGTAGTATAGCAGGTGGCTACACCTTC. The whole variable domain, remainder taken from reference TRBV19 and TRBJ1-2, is DGGITQSPKYLFRKEGQNVTLSCEQNLNHDAMYWYRQDPGQGLRLIYYSQIVNDFQKGDIAEGYSVSREKKESFPLTVTSAQKNPTAFYLCASSIAGGYTFGSGTRLTVV.

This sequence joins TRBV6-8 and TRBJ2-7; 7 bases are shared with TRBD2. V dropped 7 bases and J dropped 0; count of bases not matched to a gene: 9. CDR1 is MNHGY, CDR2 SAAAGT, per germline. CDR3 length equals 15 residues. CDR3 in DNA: TGTGCCAGCACCCGGAGGCGGGAGTACTCCTACGAGCAGTACTTC. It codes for CASTRRREYSYEQYF.

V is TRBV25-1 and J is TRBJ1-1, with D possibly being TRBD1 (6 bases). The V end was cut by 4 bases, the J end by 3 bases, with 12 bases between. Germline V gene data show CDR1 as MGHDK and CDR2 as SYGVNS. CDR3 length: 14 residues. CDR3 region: CASSVGGAYTEAFF. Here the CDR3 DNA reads TGTGCCAGCAGTGTTGGGGGGGCCTACACTGAAGCTTTCTTT.

The CDR3 sequence is CASILQGPMNTEAFF. Here the CDR3 DNA reads TGTGCCAGTATTCTTCAGGGGCCAATGAACACTGAAGCTTTCTTT. This chain connects TRBV19 to TRBJ1-1, with a weak D call TRBD1 (6 bases). Trimming pared 7 bases from V and 0 bases from J, leaving 15 bases between. Per germline, CDR1 LNHDA and CDR2 SQIVND (reference sequence). The CDR3 sequence is 15 residues long.

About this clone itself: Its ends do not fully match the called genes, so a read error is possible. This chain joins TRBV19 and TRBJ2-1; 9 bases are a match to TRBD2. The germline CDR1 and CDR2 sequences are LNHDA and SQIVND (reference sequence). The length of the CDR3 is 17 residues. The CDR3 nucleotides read TGTACCAGTAGTGGCCTCTTTAGCGGGGGCCTGTACAATGAGCAGTTCTTC. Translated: CTSSGLFSGGLYNEQFF.

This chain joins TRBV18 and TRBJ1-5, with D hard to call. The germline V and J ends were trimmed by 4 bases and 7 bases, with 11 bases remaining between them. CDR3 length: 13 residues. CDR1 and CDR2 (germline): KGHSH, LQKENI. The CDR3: CASSQDLGQPQHF. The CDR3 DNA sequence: TGTGCCAGCTCACAAGATCTGGGGCAGCCCCAGCATTTT.

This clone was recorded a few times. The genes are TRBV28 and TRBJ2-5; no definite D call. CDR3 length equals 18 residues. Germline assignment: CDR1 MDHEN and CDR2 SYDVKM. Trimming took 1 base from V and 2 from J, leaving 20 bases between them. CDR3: CASSLLSIRVRLQETQYF. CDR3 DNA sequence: TGTGCCAGCAGTTTATTATCCATCCGGGTCAGGCTGCAAGAGACCCAGTACTTC.

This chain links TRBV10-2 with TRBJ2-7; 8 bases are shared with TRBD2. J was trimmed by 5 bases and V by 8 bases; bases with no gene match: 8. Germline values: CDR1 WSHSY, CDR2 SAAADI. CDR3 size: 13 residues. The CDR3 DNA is TGCGCCAGCTCGGGGGGGCTGGAAGACGAGCAGTACTTC. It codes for CASSGGLEDEQYF.

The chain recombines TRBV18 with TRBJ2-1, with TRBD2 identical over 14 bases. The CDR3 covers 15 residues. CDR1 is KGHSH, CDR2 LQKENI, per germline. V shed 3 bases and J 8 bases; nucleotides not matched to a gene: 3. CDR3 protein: CASSPGTSGSHEQFF. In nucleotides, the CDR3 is TGTGCCAGCTCACCCGGGACTAGCGGGAGTCATGAGCAGTTCTTC.

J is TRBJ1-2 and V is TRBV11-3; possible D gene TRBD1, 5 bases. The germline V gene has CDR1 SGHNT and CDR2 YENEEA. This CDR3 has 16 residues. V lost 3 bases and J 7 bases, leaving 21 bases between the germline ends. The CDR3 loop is CASSFPPPGNESGYTF. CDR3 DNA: TGTGCCAGCAGCTTCCCGCCACCAGGGAATGAAAGTGGCTACACCTTC.

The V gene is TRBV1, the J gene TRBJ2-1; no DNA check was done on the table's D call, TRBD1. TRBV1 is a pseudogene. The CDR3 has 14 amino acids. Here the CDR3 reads CASSQGVQYNEQFF. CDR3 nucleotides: TGCGCCAGCAGCCAAGGGGTACAGTACAATGAGCAGTTCTTC.

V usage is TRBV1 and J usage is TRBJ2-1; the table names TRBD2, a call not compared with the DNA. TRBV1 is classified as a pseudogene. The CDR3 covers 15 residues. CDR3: CASSQGYGRFHEQFF. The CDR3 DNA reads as TGCGCCAGCAGCCAAGGGTACGGGAGATTTCATGAGCAGTTCTTC.

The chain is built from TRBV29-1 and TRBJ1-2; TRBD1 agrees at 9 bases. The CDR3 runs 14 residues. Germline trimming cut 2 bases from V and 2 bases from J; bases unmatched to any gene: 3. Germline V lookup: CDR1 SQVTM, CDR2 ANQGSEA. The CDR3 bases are TGCAGCGTTGAACCCGGGACAGGGAACTATGGCTACACCTTC. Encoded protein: CSVEPGTGNYGYTF. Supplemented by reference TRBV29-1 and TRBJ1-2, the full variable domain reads SAVISQKPSRDICQRGTSLTIQCQVDSQVTMMFWYRQQPGQSLTLIATANQGSEATYESGFVIDKFPISRPNLTFSTLTVSNMSPEDSSIYLCSVEPGTGNYGYTFGSGTRLTVV.

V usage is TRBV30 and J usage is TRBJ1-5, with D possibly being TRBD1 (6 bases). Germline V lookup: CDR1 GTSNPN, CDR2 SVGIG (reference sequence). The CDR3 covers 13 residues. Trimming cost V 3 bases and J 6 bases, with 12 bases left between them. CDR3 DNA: TGTGCCTGGAGCACAGGGTCTGGTCAGCCCCAGCATTTT. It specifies CAWSTGSGQPQHF.

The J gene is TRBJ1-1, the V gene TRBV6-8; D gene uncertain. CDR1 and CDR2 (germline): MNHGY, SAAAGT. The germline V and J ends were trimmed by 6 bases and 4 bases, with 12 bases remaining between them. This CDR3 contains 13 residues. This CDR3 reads CASRQREGTEAFF. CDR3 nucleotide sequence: TGTGCCAGCAGACAAAGGGAGGGCACTGAAGCTTTCTTT.

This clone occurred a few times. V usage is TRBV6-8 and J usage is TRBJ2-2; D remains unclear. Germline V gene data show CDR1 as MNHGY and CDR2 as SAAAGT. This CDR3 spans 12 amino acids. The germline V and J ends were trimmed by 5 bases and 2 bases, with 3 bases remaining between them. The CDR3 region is CASSVNTGELFF. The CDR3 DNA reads TGTGCCAGCAGTGTAAACACCGGGGAGCTGTTTTTT.